This TCR beta chain was captured by sequencing in a study of OX40 agonist ivuxolimab in advanced cancers. Germline-derived CDR1 and CDR2 are ENHRY and SYGVKD. CDR3 length equals 14 residues. The ends were cut back, 3 bases at V and 0 bases at J, with 6 bases in the middle. Profiled with immunoSEQ multiplex PCR; TCRdb holds only in-frame clones, not every one. The table lists just under 65,000 clones, 81% of them singletons. The source is an adult with an advanced solid tumor such as melanoma, head and neck, liver or kidney cancer. Sequencing used CD4+ or CD8+ T cells sorted from blood, obtained in a trial of the OX40 agonist ivuxolimab. V gene TRBV10-3 combines with J gene TRBJ1-5; D remains unclear. CDR3 DNA: TGTGCCATCAGTGAACAGAATAGCAATCAGCCCCAGCATTTT. It encodes CAISEQNSNQPQHF.